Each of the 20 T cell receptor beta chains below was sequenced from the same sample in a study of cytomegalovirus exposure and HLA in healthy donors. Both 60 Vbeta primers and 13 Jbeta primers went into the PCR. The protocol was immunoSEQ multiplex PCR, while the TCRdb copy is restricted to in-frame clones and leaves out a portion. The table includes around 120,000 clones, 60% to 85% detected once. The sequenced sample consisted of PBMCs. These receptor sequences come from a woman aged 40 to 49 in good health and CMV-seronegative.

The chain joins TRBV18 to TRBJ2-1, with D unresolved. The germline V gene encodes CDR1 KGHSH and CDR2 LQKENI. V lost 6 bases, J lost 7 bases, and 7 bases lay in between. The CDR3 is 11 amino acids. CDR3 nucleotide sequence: TGTGCCAGCTCTCCCAATAATGAGCAGTTCTTC. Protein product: CASSPNNEQFF.

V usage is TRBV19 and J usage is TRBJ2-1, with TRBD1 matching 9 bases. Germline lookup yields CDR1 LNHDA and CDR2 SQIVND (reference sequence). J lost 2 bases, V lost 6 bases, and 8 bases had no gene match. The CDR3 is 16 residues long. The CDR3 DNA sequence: TGTGCCAGTAGCCCTGTTCGGACAGGGGCCTACAATGAGCAGTTCTTC. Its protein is CASSPVRTGAYNEQFF.

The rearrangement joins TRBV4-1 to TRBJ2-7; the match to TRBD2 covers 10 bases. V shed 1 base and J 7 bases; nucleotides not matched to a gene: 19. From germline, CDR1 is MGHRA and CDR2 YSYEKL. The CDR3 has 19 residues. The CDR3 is CASSQVGGRARQAGGEQYF. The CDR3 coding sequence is TGCGCCAGCAGCCAAGTGGGCGGGCGAGCGCGCCAAGCGGGAGGGGAGCAGTACTTC.

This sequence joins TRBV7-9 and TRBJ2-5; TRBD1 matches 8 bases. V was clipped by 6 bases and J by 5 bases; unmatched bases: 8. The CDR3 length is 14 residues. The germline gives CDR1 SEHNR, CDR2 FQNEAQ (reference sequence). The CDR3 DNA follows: TGTGCCAGCAGAGTGGACAGGGCTGATGAGACCCAGTACTTC. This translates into CASRVDRADETQYF.

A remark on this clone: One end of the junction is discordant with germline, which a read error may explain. This CDR3 is CSSSLGLAGYYNEQFF. Here the CDR3 DNA reads TGTTCCAGCAGCTTGGGACTAGCGGGCTACTACAATGAGCAGTTCTTC. The chain combines TRBV7-9 with TRBJ2-1; TRBD2 agrees at 12 bases. Germline V gene sequence: CDR1 SEHNR, CDR2 FQNEAQ (reference sequence). This CDR3 is built from 16 residues.

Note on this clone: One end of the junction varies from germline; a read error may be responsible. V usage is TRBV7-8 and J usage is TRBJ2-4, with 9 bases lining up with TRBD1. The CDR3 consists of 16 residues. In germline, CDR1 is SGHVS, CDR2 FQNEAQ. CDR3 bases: TGTGCCAGCAGCTTTGGTACAGGGGGCTCCCGGAACAGTCAGTACTTC. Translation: CASSFGTGGSRNSQYF.

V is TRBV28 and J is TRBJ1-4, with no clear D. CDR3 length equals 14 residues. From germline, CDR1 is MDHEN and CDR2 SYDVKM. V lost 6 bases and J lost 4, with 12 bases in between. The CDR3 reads CASRNGGLNEKLFF. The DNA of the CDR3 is TGTGCCAGCAGAAATGGAGGACTTAATGAAAAACTGTTTTTT.

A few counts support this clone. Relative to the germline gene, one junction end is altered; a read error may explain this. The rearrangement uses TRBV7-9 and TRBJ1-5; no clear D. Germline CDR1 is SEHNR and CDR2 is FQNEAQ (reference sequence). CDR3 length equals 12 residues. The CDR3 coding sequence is TGTTCCAGCAGCCCTCCCGAGGAGCCCCAGCATTTT. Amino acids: CSSSPPEEPQHF. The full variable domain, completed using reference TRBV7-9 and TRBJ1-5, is DTGVSQNPRHKITKRGQNVTFRCDPISEHNRLYWYRQTLGQGPEFLTYFQNEAQLEKSRLLSDRFSAERPKGSFSTLEIQRTEQGDSAMYLCSSSPPEEPQHFGDGTRLSIL.

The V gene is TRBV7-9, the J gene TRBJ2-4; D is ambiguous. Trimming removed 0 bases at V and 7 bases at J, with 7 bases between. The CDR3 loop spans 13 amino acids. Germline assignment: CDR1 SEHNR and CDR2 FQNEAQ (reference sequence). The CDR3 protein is CASSLAGRNIQYF. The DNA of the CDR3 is TGTGCCAGCAGCTTAGCGGGCCGCAACATTCAGTACTTC.

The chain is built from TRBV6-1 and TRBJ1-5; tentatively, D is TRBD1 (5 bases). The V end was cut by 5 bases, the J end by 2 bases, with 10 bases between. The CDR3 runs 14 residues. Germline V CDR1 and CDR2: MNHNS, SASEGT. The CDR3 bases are TGTGCCAGCAGTTGGGGGGATGGCAATCAGCCCCAGCATTTT. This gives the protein CASSWGDGNQPQHF.

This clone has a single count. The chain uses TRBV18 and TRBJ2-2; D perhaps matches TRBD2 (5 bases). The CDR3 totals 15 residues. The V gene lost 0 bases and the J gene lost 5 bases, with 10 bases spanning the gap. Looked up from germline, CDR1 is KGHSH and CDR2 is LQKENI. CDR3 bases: TGTGCCAGCTCACCACCGTTTCGGGGAACCGGGGAGCTGTTTTTT. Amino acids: CASSPPFRGTGELFF.

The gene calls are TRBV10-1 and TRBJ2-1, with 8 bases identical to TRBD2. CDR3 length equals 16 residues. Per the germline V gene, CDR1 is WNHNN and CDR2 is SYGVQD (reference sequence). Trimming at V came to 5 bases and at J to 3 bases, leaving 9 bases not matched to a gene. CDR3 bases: TGCGCCAGCAGTACTATGCCTAGCGGGCTCTACAATGAGCAGTTCTTC. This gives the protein CASSTMPSGLYNEQFF.

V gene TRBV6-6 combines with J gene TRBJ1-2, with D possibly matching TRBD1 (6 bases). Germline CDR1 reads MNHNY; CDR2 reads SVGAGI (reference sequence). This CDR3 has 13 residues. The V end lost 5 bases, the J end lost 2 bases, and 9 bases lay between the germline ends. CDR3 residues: CASSGQRNYGYTF. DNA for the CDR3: TGTGCCAGCAGTGGACAGAGAAACTATGGCTACACCTTC.

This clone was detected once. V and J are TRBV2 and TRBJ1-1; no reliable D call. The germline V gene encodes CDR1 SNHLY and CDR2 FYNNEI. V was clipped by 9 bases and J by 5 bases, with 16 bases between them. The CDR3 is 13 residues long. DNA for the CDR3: TGTGCCAGTTCCTCGTCGGAGTATACTGAAGCTTTCTTT. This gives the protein CASSSSEYTEAFF.

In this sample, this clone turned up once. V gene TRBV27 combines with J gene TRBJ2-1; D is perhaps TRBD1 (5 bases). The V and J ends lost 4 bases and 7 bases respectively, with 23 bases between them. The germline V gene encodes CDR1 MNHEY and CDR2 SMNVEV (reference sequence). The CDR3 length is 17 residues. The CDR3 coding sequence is TGTGCCAGCAGTTCTCCGCGCAGGGTCTTCCCGGGTAATGAGCAGTTCTTC. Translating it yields CASSSPRRVFPGNEQFF.

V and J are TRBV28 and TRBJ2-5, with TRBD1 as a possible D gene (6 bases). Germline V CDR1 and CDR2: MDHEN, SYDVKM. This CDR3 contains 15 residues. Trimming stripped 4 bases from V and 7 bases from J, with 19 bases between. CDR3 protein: CASSSLRGLRGTQYF. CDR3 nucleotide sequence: TGTGCCAGCAGTTCCCTCAGGGGCCTTAGGGGGACCCAGTACTTC.

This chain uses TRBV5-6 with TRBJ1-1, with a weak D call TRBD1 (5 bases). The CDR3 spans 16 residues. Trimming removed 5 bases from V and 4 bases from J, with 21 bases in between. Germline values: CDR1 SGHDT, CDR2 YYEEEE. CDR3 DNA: TGTGCCAGCAGATCCTGGACGAACCGGGGGGGCACTGAAGCTTTCTTT. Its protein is CASRSWTNRGGTEAFF.

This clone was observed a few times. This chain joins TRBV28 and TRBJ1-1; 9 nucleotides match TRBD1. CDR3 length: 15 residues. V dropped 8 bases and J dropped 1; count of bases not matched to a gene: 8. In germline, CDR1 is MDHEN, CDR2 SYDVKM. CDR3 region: CASQTGGDGNTEAFF. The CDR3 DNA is TGTGCCAGCCAAACAGGGGGCGATGGGAACACTGAAGCTTTCTTT.

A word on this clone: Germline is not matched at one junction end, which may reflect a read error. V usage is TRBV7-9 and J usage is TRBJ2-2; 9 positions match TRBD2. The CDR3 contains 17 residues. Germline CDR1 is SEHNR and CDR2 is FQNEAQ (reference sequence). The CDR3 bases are TGTTCCAGCAGTTTCGGAGCGGGAGGACTTTTCACCGGGGAGCTGTTTTTT. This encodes CSSSFGAGGLFTGELFF.

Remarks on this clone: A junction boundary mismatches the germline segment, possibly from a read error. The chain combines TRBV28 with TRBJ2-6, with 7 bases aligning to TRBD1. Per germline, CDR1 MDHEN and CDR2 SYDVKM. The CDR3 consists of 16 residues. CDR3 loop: CASSPLDRAGANGLTF. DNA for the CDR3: TGTGCCAGCAGTCCACTCGACAGGGCTGGGGCCAACGGCCTGACTTTC.